This T cell receptor beta chain was sequenced for a study of T cells in Graves' hyperthyroidism and ophthalmopathy. Researchers took RNA transcripts and amplified the TCR beta CDR3 regions from them. HTBI primers were used for first-round RT-PCR of the TCR CDR3. TCRdb re-called the multiplex PCR reads through MiXCR, storing one row per CDR3 protein. The sample carries roughly 400,000 distinct CDR3 sequences, around 15% recorded once. This clonotype showed up many times. Germline CDR1 and CDR2: MDHEN and SYDVKM. This CDR3 spans 15 amino acids. Trimming removed 7 bases from V and 1 base from J, with 14 bases in between.

The chain uses TRBV28 and TRBJ2-1, with a possible D match to TRBD1 (6 bases). This clonotype originated in a man aged 45-60 years with Graves' ophthalmopathy. The material sequenced was blood. CDR3 loop: CASIRRDTSYNEQFF. The CDR3 DNA sequence: TGTGCCAGCATCCGCCGGGACACTTCCTACAATGAGCAGTTCTTC.